This TCR beta chain emerged from a study of cytotoxic CD8 clonotypes in ibrutinib-treated CLL. Study summary: Within the patient group, eleven to twelve were relapsed/refractory and around 15 treatment-naive, and 17 to 18 were IGHV unmutated.

In the case of this clone: Different DNA sequences within this sample yield the same CDR3.

The CDR3 consists of 10 residues. Trimming removed 4 bases at V and 4 bases at J, with 4 bases between. Germline CDR1 and CDR2: DFQATT and SNEGSKA (reference sequence). Assay used: immunoSEQ multiplex PCR; TCRdb lists only in-frame clones, some missing. The sample contains tens of thousands of clones, over 45% of which appear only once. The origin of this receptor is a human donor with chronic lymphocytic leukemia. The sample here was PBMCs, taken before ibrutinib treatment. V gene TRBV20-1 combines with J gene TRBJ2-5; D is unclear. For the CDR3, the DNA is TGCAGTGCTAAAAGAGAGACCCAGTACTTC. Translation: CSAKRETQYF.